This T cell receptor (beta chain) stems from a study of response to subunit inactivated influenza vaccine. Each CDR3 protein gets one entry after TCRdb re-called the RT-PCR reads with MiXCR. The sample lists roughly 630,000 distinct CDR3 sequences, 13% to 15% occurring once. The length of the CDR3 is 14 residues. The J segment lost 8 bases and the V segment lost 3 bases, leaving 5 bases of the junction unmatched. This TCR was sampled from a middle-aged man who received an inactivated influenza vaccine. V is TRBV12-3 or TRBV12-4 and J is TRBJ1-4; 8 nucleotides line up with TRBD1. Sequences were derived from PBMCs from blood, sampled 14 days before vaccination. The CDR3 loop is CASSLTGESEKLFF. Written as DNA, the CDR3 is TGTGCCAGCAGTTTGACAGGGGAAAGCGAAAAACTGTTTTTT.